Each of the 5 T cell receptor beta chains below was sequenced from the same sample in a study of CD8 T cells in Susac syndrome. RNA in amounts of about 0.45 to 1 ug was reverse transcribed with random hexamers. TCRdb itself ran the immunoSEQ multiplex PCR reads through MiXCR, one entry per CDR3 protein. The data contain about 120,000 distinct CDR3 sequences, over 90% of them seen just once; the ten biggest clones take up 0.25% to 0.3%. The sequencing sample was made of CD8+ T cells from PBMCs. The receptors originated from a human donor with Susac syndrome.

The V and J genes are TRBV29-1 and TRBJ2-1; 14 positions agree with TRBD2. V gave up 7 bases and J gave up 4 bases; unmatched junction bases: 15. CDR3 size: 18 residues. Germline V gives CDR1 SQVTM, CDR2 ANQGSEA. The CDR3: CSAEGLAGAPWPYNEQFF. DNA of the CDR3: TGCAGCGCCGAGGGACTAGCGGGGGCCCCCTGGCCTTACAATGAGCAGTTCTTC.

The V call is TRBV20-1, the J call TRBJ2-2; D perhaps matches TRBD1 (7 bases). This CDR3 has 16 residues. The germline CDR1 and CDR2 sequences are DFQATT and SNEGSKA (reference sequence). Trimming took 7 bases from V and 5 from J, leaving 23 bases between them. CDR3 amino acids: CSVPEAGTVGTGELFF. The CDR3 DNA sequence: TGCAGTGTCCCTGAGGCGGGGACAGTGGGGACCGGGGAGCTGTTTTTT.

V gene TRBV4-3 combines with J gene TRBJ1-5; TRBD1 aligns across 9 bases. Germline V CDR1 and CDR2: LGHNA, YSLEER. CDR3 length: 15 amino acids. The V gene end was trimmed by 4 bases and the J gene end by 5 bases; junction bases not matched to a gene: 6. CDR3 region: CASSRRQGGDQPQHF. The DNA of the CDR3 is TGCGCCAGCAGCCGCAGACAGGGGGGCGATCAGCCCCAGCATTTT.

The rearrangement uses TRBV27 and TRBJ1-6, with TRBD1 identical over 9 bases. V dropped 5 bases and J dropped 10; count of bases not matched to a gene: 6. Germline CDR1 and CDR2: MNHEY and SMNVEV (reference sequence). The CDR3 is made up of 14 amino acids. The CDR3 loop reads CASSPGTGLSPLHF. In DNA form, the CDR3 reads TGTGCCAGCAGTCCCGGGACAGGGTTATCACCCCTCCACTTT.

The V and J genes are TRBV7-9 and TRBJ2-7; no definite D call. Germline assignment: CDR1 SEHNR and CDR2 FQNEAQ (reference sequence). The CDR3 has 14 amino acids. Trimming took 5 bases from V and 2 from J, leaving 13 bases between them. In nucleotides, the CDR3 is TGTGCCAGCAGCCTAGGCGTTGGACCCTACGAGCAGTACTTC. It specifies CASSLGVGPYEQYF.